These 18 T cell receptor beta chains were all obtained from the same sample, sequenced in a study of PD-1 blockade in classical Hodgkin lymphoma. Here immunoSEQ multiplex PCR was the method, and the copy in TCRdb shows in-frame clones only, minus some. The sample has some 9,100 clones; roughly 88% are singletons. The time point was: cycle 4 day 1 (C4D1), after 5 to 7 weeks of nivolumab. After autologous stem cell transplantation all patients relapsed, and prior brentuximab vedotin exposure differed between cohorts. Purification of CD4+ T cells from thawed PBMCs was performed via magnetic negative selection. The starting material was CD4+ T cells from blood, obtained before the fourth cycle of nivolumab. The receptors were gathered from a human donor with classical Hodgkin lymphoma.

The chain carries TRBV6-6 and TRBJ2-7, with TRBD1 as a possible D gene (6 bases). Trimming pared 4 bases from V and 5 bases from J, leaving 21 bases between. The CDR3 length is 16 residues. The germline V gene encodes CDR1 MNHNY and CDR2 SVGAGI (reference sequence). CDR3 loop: CASSSHRVSGSNEQYF. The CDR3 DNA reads TGTGCCAGCAGTTCCCACAGGGTCTCTGGTAGCAACGAGCAGTACTTC.

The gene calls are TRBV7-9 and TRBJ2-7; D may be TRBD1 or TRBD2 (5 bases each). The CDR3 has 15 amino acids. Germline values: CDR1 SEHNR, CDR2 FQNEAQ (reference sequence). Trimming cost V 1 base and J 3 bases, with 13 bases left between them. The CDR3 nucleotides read TGTGCCAGCAGCTTAGGGGGGAAAAAAGGCTACGAGCAGTACTTC. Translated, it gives CASSLGGKKGYEQYF.

The CDR3 nucleotides are TGTGCCAGCAGTCCACCTCAAGGGGATAATGAAAAACTGTTTTTT. Translating it yields CASSPPQGDNEKLFF. The chain employs TRBV28 and TRBJ1-4, with a possible D match to TRBD1 (5 bases). The CDR3 is 15 residues long. Germline V gives CDR1 MDHEN, CDR2 SYDVKM. The V gene lost 5 bases and the J gene lost 4 bases, with 14 bases spanning the gap. Variable domain in full (rest from reference TRBV28 and TRBJ1-4): DVKVTQSSRYLVKRTGEKVFLECVQDMDHENMFWYRQDPGLGLRLIYFSYDVKMKEKGDIPEGYSVSREKKERFSLILESASTNQTSMYLCASSPPQGDNEKLFFGSGTQLSVL.

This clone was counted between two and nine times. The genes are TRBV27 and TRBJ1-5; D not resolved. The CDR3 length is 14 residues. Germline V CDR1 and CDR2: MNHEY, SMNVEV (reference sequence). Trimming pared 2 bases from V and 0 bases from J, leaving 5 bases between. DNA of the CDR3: TGTGCCAGCAGTTTAGAACCTAGCAATCAGCCCCAGCATTTT. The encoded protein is CASSLEPSNQPQHF.

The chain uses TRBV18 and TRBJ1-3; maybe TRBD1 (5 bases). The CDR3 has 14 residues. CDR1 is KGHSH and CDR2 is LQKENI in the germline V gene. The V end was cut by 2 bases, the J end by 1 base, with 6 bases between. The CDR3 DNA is TGTGCCAGCTCACCAAGGGGTTCTGGAAACACCATATATTTT. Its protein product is CASSPRGSGNTIYF.

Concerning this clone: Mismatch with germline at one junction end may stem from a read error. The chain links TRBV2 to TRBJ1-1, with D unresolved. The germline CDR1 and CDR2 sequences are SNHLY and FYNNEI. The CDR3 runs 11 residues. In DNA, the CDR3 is TGTGCCAGCAGTGATTGGATCATTGACGTCTTT. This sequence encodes CASSDWIIDVF.

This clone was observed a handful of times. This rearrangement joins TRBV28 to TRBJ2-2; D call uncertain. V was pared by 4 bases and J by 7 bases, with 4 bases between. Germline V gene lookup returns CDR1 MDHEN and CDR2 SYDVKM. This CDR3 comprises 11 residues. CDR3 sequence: CASSYDGELFF. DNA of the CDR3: TGTGCCAGCAGTTATGACGGGGAGCTGTTTTTT.

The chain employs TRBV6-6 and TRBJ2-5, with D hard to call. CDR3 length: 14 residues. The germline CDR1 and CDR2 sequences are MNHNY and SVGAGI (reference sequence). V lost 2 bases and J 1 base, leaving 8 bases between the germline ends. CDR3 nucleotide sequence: TGTGCCAGCAGTTACCGTCGGTTCCAAGAGACCCAGTACTTC. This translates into CASSYRRFQETQYF.

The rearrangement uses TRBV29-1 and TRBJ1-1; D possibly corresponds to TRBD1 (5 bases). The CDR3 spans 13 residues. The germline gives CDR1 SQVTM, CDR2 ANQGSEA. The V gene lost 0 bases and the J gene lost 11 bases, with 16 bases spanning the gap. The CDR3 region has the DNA TGCAGCGTTGAAGATGTGGGAGGGGATCGGGCTTTCTTT. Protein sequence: CSVEDVGGDRAFF.

The CDR3 region has the DNA TGTGCCAGCAGTTACGGGCAGGGGGCATACGAGCAGTACTTC. Encoded protein: CASSYGQGAYEQYF. The gene calls are TRBV6-6 and TRBJ2-7; 8 bases align to TRBD1. Looked up from germline, CDR1 is MNHNY and CDR2 is SVGAGI (reference sequence). The CDR3 runs to 14 residues. V lost 2 bases and J lost 4; bases outside the gene matches: 4.

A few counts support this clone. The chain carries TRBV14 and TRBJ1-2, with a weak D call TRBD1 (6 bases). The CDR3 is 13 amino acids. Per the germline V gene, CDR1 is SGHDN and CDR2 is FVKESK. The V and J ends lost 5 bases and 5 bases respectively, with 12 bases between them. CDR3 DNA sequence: TGTGCCAGCAGCAAGACAGGATCGTATGGCTACACCTTC. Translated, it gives CASSKTGSYGYTF.

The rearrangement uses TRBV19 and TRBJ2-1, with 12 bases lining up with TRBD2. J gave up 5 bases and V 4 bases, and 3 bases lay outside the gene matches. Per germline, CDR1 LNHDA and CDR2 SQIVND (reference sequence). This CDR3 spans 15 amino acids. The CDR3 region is CASSRLAGVNNEQFF. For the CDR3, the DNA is TGTGCCAGTAGTAGACTAGCGGGAGTGAACAATGAGCAGTTCTTC.

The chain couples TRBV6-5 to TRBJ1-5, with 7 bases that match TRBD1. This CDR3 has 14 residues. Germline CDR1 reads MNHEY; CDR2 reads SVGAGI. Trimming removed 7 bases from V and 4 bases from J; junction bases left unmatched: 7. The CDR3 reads CASKDRWGNQPQHF. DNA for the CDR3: TGTGCCAGCAAGGACAGGTGGGGGAATCAGCCCCAGCATTTT.

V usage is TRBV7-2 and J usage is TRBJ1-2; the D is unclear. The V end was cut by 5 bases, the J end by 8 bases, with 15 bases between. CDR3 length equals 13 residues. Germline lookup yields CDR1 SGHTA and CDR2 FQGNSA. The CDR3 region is CASSPDLPGGYTF. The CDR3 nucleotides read TGTGCCAGCAGCCCAGATCTTCCGGGGGGCTACACCTTC. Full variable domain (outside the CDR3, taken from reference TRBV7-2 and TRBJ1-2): GAGVSQSPSNKVTEKGKDVELRCDPISGHTALYWYRQSLGQGLEFLIYFQGNSAPDKSGLPSDRFSAERTGGSVSTLTIQRTQQEDSAVYLCASSPDLPGGYTFGSGTRLTVV.

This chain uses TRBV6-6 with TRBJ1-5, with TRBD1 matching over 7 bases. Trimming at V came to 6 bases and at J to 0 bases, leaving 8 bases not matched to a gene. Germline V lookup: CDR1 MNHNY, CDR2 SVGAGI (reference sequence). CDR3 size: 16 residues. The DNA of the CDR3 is TGTGCCAGCAGAAAAGACAGGGTTGCTAGCAATCAGCCCCAGCATTTT. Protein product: CASRKDRVASNQPQHF.

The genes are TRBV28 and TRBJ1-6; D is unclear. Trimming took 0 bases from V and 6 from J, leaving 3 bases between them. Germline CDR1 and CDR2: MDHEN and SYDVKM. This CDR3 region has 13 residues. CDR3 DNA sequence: TGTGCCAGCAGTTTATGGGTTAATTCACCCCTCCACTTT. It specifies CASSLWVNSPLHF.

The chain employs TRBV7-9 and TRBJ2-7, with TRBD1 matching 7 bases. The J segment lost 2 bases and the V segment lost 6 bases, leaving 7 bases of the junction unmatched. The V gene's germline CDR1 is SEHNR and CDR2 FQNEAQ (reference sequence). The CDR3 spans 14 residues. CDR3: CASSPAGGTYEQYF. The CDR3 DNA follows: TGTGCCAGCAGTCCGGCAGGGGGTACCTACGAGCAGTACTTC.

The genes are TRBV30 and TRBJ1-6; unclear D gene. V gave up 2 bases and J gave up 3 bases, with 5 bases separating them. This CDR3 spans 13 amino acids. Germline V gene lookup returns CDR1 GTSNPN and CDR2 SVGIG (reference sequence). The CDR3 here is CAWSQDYNSPLHF. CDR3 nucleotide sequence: TGTGCCTGGAGTCAGGACTATAATTCACCCCTCCACTTT.